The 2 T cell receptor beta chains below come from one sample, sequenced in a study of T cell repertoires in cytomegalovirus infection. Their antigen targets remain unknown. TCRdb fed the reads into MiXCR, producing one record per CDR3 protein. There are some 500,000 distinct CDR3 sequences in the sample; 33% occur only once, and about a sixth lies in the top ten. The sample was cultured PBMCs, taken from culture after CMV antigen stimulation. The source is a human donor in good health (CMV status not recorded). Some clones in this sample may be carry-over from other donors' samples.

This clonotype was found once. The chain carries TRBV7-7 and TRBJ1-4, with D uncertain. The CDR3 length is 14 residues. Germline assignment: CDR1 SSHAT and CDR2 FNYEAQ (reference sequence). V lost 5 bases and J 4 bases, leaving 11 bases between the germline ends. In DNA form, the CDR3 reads TGTGCCAGCAGCACCGCCGCATGTAATGAAAAACTGTTTTTT. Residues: CASSTAACNEKLFF.

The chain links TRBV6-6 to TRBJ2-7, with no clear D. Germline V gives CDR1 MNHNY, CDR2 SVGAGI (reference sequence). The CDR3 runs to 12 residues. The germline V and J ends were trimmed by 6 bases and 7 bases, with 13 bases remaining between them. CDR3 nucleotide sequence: TGTGCCAGCAGCCAGGCCCTTTGGGAGCAGTACTTC. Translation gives CASSQALWEQYF.